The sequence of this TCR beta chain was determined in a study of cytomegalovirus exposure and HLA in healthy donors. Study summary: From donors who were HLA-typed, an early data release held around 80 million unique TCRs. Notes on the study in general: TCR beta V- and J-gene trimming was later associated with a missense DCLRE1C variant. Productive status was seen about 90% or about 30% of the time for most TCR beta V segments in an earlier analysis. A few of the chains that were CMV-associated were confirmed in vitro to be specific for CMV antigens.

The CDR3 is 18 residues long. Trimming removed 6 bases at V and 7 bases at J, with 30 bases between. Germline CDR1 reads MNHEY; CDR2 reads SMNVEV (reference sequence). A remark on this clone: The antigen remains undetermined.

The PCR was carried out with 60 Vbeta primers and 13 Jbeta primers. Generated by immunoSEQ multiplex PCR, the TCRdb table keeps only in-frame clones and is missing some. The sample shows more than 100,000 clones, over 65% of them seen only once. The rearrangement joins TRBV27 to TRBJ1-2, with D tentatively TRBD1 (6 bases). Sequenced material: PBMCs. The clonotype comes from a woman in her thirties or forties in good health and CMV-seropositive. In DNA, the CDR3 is TGTGCCAGCAGGGGTCCACCTGGACAGCGGGGTGTTGAAGGTGGCTACACCTTC. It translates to CASRGPPGQRGVEGGYTF.